Presented here are 14 T cell receptor beta chains from one specimen sequenced in a study of cytomegalovirus exposure and HLA in healthy donors. Method: immunoSEQ multiplex PCR; TCRdb's copy keeps in-frame clones and lacks some. The table lists 160,000 or so clones, 85% of them singletons. What was sequenced was PBMCs. The source of these receptors is a man aged 25 to 45 in good health and CMV-seropositive.

This clone was seen only once. V is TRBV19 and J is TRBJ1-4; 11 bases line up with TRBD1. CDR3 length: 13 amino acids. The V gene's germline CDR1 is LNHDA and CDR2 SQIVND (reference sequence). J gave up 7 bases and V 5 bases, and 0 bases lay outside the gene matches. CDR3 sequence: CASSGTGGEKLFF. As DNA, the CDR3 is TGTGCCAGTAGTGGGACAGGGGGTGAAAAACTGTTTTTT. Full variable domain (outside the CDR3, taken from reference TRBV19 and TRBJ1-4): DGGITQSPKYLFRKEGQNVTLSCEQNLNHDAMYWYRQDPGQGLRLIYYSQIVNDFQKGDIAEGYSVSREKKESFPLTVTSAQKNPTAFYLCASSGTGGEKLFFGSGTQLSVL.

The chain combines TRBV9 with TRBJ2-2, with D possibly TRBD1 on 7 matching bases. V lost 4 bases and J lost 5, with 18 bases in between. CDR1 SGDLS and CDR2 YYNGEE come from the germline V gene. There are 16 residues in the CDR3. CDR3 in amino acids: CASSRGGGAHTGELFF. CDR3 nucleotide sequence: TGTGCCAGCAGCCGAGGAGGGGGCGCTCATACCGGGGAGCTGTTTTTT.

This clone appeared once. CDR3 bases: TGTGCCAGTCTAGCGGGGATACAAGAGACCCAGTACTTC. It translates to CASLAGIQETQYF. The chain carries TRBV6-7 and TRBJ2-5, with 9 bases fitting TRBD2. TRBV6-7 is noted as an ORF with a role that remains uncertain. The CDR3 has 13 residues. The V and J ends lost 9 bases and 2 bases, in that order; junction bases with no gene match: 4.

The chain uses TRBV27 and TRBJ2-7; D ambiguous. Trimming cost V 2 bases and J 1 base, with 6 bases left between them. The CDR3 covers 13 residues. CDR1 and CDR2 from the germline V gene are MNHEY and SMNVEV (reference sequence). The CDR3, as DNA: TGTGCCAGCAGTTTAGTTCAGTCCTACGAGCAGTACTTC. The encoded protein is CASSLVQSYEQYF.

The chain joins TRBV5-1 to TRBJ1-1; the D gene is possibly TRBD1 (6 bases). The CDR3 totals 16 residues. Germline V gene sequence: CDR1 SGHRS, CDR2 YFSETQ. V was pared by 0 bases and J by 0 bases, with 12 bases between. CDR3: CASSLESPGVNTEAFF. CDR3 sequence (DNA): TGCGCCAGCAGCTTGGAGAGTCCAGGGGTGAACACTGAAGCTTTCTTT.

The chain couples TRBV29-1 to TRBJ2-3; TRBD1 is a possible D gene (6 bases). Trimming shortened V by 3 bases and J by 1 base, and 11 bases separated the two germline ends. This CDR3 is built from 14 residues. Germline CDR1 SQVTM, CDR2 ANQGSEA. The chain's CDR3 is CSVDGPGGTDTQYF. In DNA form, the CDR3 reads TGCAGCGTTGATGGGCCAGGGGGCACAGATACGCAGTATTTT.

The sample holds one count of this clone. V usage is TRBV10-3 and J usage is TRBJ2-5; TRBD2 aligns across 15 bases. Germline V lookup: CDR1 ENHRY, CDR2 SYGVKD. The CDR3 runs 20 residues. V lost 0 bases, J lost 0 bases, and 8 bases stayed unmatched. CDR3: CAISESWTSGGARYQETQYF. The CDR3 DNA is TGTGCCATCAGTGAGTCCTGGACTAGCGGGGGGGCGAGGTACCAAGAGACCCAGTACTTC.

The chain joins TRBV9 to TRBJ2-3, with D maybe TRBD2 (6 bases). This CDR3 comprises 15 residues. Trimming pared 0 bases from V and 3 bases from J, leaving 11 bases between. Germline V gene data show CDR1 as SGDLS and CDR2 as YYNGEE. The CDR3 here is CASSVDVGGTDTQYF. DNA for the CDR3: TGTGCCAGCAGCGTAGATGTGGGGGGTACAGATACGCAGTATTTT.

The sample holds one count of this clone. The V call is TRBV5-6, the J call TRBJ1-2, with 8 bases fitting TRBD1. The germline CDR1 and CDR2 sequences are SGHDT and YYEEEE. J lost 4 bases, V lost 0 bases, and 8 bases had no gene match. The CDR3 extends over 16 amino acids. In DNA, the CDR3 is TGTGCCAGCAGCTTGGTCCTGACAGGGGAATTCTATGGCTACACCTTC. Amino acids: CASSLVLTGEFYGYTF.

This clone has just a few counts. The chain combines TRBV5-1 with TRBJ2-7, with D tentatively TRBD1 (5 bases). This CDR3 contains 14 residues. CDR1 is SGHRS, CDR2 YFSETQ, per germline. V was clipped by 0 bases and J by 1 base, with 8 bases between them. CDR3 sequence (DNA): TGCGCCAGCAGCTTGGGGGGCCGATCCTACGAGCAGTACTTC. It translates to CASSLGGRSYEQYF.

The V call is TRBV14, the J call TRBJ2-7; 7 bases align to TRBD2. This CDR3 has 14 amino acids. CDR1 is SGHDN and CDR2 is FVKESK in the germline V gene. V was pared by 2 bases and J by 3 bases, with 4 bases of the junction left unmatched. CDR3 in DNA: TGTGCCAGCAGCCAACGGGACTACAGCTACGAGCAGTACTTC. Amino acids: CASSQRDYSYEQYF.

V gene TRBV6-5 combines with J gene TRBJ2-2; D might be TRBD1 (5 bases). CDR3 length: 15 residues. CDR1 is MNHEY, CDR2 SVGAGI, per germline. The V and J ends lost 4 bases and 9 bases respectively, with 18 bases between them. CDR3 in amino acids: CASSSEGVGFWELFF. CDR3 bases: TGTGCCAGCAGTTCCGAAGGGGTAGGGTTCTGGGAGCTGTTTTTT.

The gene calls are TRBV27 and TRBJ2-7; 7 bases match TRBD1. This CDR3 has 15 residues. The V gene end was trimmed by 4 bases and the J gene end by 2 bases; junction bases not matched to a gene: 8. CDR1 is MNHEY and CDR2 is SMNVEV in the germline V gene (reference sequence). The CDR3 loop reads CASSYRGKRAYEQYF. The DNA for the CDR3 is TGTGCCAGCAGTTACAGGGGAAAACGGGCCTACGAGCAGTACTTC.

This sequence joins TRBV19 and TRBJ2-4, with TRBD2 matching over 7 bases. CDR3 length equals 14 residues. V lost 7 bases to trimming and J lost 0 bases; unmatched junction nucleotides: 3. Per the germline V gene, CDR1 is LNHDA and CDR2 is SQIVND (reference sequence). The CDR3 protein is CASTGRGAKNIQYF. Here the CDR3 DNA reads TGTGCCAGTACGGGGAGGGGAGCCAAAAACATTCAGTACTTC.